These 13 T cell receptor beta chains were sequenced from one sample in a study of OX40 agonist ivuxolimab in advanced cancers. Generated by immunoSEQ multiplex PCR, the TCRdb table keeps only in-frame clones and is missing some. The table has about 76,000 clones, about 88% seen once. Sequencing used CD4+ or CD8+ T cells sorted from blood, obtained in a trial of the OX40 agonist ivuxolimab. Receptors originate from an adult with an advanced solid tumor such as melanoma, head and neck, liver or kidney cancer.

The rearrangement joins TRBV18 to TRBJ1-1, with 8 bases that match TRBD1. With 5 bases clipped from V and 10 bases from J, the junction kept 6 bases outside the gene matches. The CDR3 consists of 12 residues. Per the germline V gene, CDR1 is KGHSH and CDR2 is LQKENI. The CDR3 region has the DNA TGTGCCAGCTCAAGTTCACAGGGGGGAGCTTTCTTT. Translating it yields CASSSSQGGAFF.

This rearrangement joins TRBV5-1 to TRBJ1-4; TRBD1 aligns across 9 bases. The CDR3 spans 16 residues. Trimming took 4 bases from V and 0 from J; bases not matched to a gene: 4. Germline CDR1 SGHRS, CDR2 YFSETQ. For the CDR3, the DNA is TGCGCCAGCAGCCTGGGACAGGGAGCAACTAATGAAAAACTGTTTTTT. Translating gives CASSLGQGATNEKLFF.

This chain connects TRBV9 to TRBJ2-7; D uncertain. The CDR3 contains 12 residues. The ends were cut back, 3 bases at V and 4 bases at J, with 8 bases in the middle. Germline CDR1 is SGDLS and CDR2 is YYNGEE. CDR3 bases: TGTGCCAGCAGCGCTGATGGGTACGAGCAGTACTTC. This translates into CASSADGYEQYF.

The V call is TRBV9, the J call TRBJ2-7; TRBD2 matches 7 bases. Germline-derived CDR1 and CDR2 are SGDLS and YYNGEE. The CDR3 runs 13 residues. Trimming at V came to 0 bases and at J to 6 bases, leaving 3 bases not matched to a gene. CDR3 coding DNA: TGTGCCAGCAGCGTAGGCGGCGGGGGCGAGCAGTACTTC. This translates into CASSVGGGGEQYF.

The V gene is TRBV30, the J gene TRBJ1-6; the D gene is possibly TRBD1 (6 bases). The V end lost 4 bases, the J end lost 4 bases, and 14 bases lay between the germline ends. CDR3 length: 15 residues. The germline V gene has CDR1 GTSNPN and CDR2 SVGIG (reference sequence). The CDR3 spells CAWTAGALYNSPLHF. In DNA form, the CDR3 reads TGTGCCTGGACTGCGGGGGCGCTATATAATTCACCCCTCCACTTT.

V usage is TRBV2 and J usage is TRBJ2-3, with TRBD2 matching 14 bases. The CDR3 spans 16 residues. Trimming at V came to 5 bases and at J to 5 bases, leaving 6 bases not matched to a gene. Per germline, CDR1 SNHLY and CDR2 FYNNEI. CDR3 in DNA: TGTGCCAGCAGTATATCGGGACTAGCGGGAGTAGATACGCAGTATTTT. It yields the protein CASSISGLAGVDTQYF.

This sequence joins TRBV20-1 and TRBJ2-7; TRBD2 is a possible D gene (5 bases). The CDR3 is 11 residues long. Trimming pared 6 bases from V and 5 bases from J, leaving 11 bases between. The germline V gene has CDR1 DFQATT and CDR2 SNEGSKA (reference sequence). In DNA, the CDR3 is TGCAGTGCAGCCGCGGGCCACGAGCAGTACTTC. It encodes CSAAAGHEQYF.

V and J are TRBV5-1 and TRBJ2-6, with D uncertain. This CDR3 region has 15 residues. Trimming stripped 0 bases from V and 1 base from J, with 5 bases between. Germline V CDR1 and CDR2: SGHRS, YFSETQ. CDR3 nucleotides: TGCGCCAGCAGCTTGGCACTTTCTGGGGCCAACGTCCTGACTTTC. It specifies CASSLALSGANVLTF.

In DNA form, the CDR3 reads TGTGCCAGCAGTCCACAACCGGACTATTTCTATACGCAGTATTTT. Its protein is CASSPQPDYFYTQYF. The V gene is TRBV6-5, the J gene TRBJ2-3; a weak D match, TRBD2 (6 bases). The CDR3 is 15 amino acids. V was cut by 5 bases and J by 7 bases, with 19 bases left in between. CDR1 is MNHEY, CDR2 SVGAGI, per germline.

The chain joins TRBV27 to TRBJ1-3; unclear D gene. The CDR3 contains 15 residues. CDR1 is MNHEY, CDR2 SMNVEV, per germline (reference sequence). V lost 0 bases and J lost 0, with 6 bases in between. CDR3 nucleotides: TGTGCCAGCAGTTTATCGCCCCTCTCTGGAAACACCATATATTTT. It translates to CASSLSPLSGNTIYF.

This chain links TRBV27 with TRBJ1-1; D might be TRBD1 (6 bases). Germline CDR1 and CDR2: MNHEY and SMNVEV (reference sequence). CDR3 length equals 15 residues. V lost 5 bases and J lost 8, with 21 bases in between. The CDR3 reads CASSTAGVGPREAFF. For the CDR3, the DNA is TGTGCCAGCAGTACGGCAGGGGTGGGTCCTAGGGAAGCTTTCTTT.

The V gene is TRBV28, the J gene TRBJ2-5; TRBD2 matches at 7 bases. The J call may be faulty, since TRBJ2-7 better matches the DNA end. This CDR3 region has 14 residues. Looked up from germline, CDR1 is MDHEN and CDR2 is SYDVKM. The DNA for the CDR3 is TGTGCCAGCAGTTTCGGGGGAGGGCCTTACGAGCAGTACTTC. This translates into CASSFGGGPYEQYF.

The rearrangement joins TRBV5-1 to TRBJ1-3; 7 bases are shared with TRBD1. J lost 2 bases, V lost 5 bases, and 7 bases had no gene match. Germline V gene data show CDR1 as SGHRS and CDR2 as YFSETQ. This CDR3 has 15 amino acids. The CDR3 protein is CASRPVQGAGNTIYF. The CDR3 DNA sequence: TGCGCCAGCAGACCTGTCCAGGGGGCTGGAAACACCATATATTTT. The full variable domain, in which reference TRBV5-1 and TRBJ1-3 provide the parts outside the CDR3, is KAGVTQTPRYLIKTRGQQVTLSCSPISGHRSVSWYQQTPGQGLQFLFEYFSETQRNKGNFPGRFSGRQFSNSRSEMNVSTLELGDSALYLCASRPVQGAGNTIYFGEGSWLTVV.